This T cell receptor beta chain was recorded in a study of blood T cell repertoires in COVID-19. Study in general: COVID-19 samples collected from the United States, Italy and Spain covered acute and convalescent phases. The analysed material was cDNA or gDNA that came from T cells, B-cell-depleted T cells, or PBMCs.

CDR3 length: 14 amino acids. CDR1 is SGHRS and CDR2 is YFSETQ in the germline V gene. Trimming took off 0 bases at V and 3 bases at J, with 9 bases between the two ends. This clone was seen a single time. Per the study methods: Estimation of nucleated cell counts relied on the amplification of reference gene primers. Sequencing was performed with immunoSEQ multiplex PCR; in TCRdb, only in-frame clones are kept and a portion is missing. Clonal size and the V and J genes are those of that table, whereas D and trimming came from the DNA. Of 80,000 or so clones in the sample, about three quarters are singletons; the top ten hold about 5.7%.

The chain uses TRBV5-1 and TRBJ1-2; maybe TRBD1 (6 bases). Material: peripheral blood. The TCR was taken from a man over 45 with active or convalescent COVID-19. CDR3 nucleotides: TGCGCCAGCAGCTTGGGGACAGACGACTATGGCTACACCTTC. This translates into CASSLGTDDYGYTF.